This TCR beta chain was sequenced during a study of cytomegalovirus exposure and HLA in healthy donors. Unmatched junction bases numbered 10, after V lost 7 bases and J lost 1 base. Germline V gene sequence: CDR1 SEHNR, CDR2 FQNEAQ (reference sequence). This CDR3 region has 15 residues. Overall study results and limits: No immune exposure information besides CMV serostatus was available. Reports showed the classifier diagnosing cytomegalovirus status with high specificity and sensitivity.

This clone was seen a single time. Its target is unknown. This PCR relied on a set of 60 Vbeta primers and 13 Jbeta primers. Produced via immunoSEQ multiplex PCR; TCRdb's table is partial and in-frame only. The sample records some 130,000 clones, approximately 74% being singletons. Sequencing was done on a sample of PBMCs. This clonotype was obtained from a male donor in good health and CMV-seronegative. V and J are TRBV7-9 and TRBJ2-7; 7 bases line up with TRBD1. CDR3 sequence: CASKDSAGGSYEQYF. In nucleotides, the CDR3 is TGTGCCAGCAAAGATAGTGCAGGGGGATCCTACGAGCAGTACTTC.